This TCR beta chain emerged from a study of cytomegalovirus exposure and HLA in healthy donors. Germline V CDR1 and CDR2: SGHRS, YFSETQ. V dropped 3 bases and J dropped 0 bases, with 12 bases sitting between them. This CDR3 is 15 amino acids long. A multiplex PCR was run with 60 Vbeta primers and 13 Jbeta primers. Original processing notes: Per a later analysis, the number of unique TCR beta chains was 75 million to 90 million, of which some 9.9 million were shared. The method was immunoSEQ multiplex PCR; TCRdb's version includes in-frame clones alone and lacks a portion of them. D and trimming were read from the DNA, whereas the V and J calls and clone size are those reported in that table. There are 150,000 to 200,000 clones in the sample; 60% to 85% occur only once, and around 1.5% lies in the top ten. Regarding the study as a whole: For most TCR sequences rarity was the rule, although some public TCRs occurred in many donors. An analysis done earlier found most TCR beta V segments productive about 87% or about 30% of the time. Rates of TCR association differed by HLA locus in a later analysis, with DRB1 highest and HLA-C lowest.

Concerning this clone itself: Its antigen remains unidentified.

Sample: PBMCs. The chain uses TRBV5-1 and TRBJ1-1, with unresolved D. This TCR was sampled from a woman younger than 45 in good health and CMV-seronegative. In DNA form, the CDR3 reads TGCGCCAGCAGCTCAGTTCCGGGTATGAACACTGAAGCTTTCTTT. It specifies CASSSVPGMNTEAFF.